In this sample, the clone carrying this TCR beta chain turned up a few times. The antigen remains undetermined. The V gene lost 8 bases and the J gene lost 7 bases, with 12 bases spanning the gap. The CDR3 totals 12 residues. CDR1 is ENHRY and CDR2 is SYGVKD in the germline V gene. TCRdb keeps only in-frame clones here, not all; method: immunoSEQ multiplex PCR. The sample holds 100,000 to 150,000 clones, around 83% seen once. The data were obtained in a study of radiation and T cells in renal cell carcinoma. Time point specified: baseline pretreatment blood. This sample's treatment: 15 Gy SBRT to primary tumor, nephrectomy 4 weeks later. After SBRT, blood was collected at 2 and 4 weeks, plus baseline. Clear cell pathology was present in this patient's renal cell carcinoma. Regarding the study as a whole: Top tumor clonotypes rose in blood 2 weeks post-radiation, then contracted. Baseline intratumoral clonotype presence is unknown without pretreatment biopsies.

The genes are TRBV10-3 and TRBJ1-5, with TRBD1 as a possible D gene (5 bases). The receptor's source is a woman in her sixties with renal cell carcinoma. The sample in question was blood, obtained from a patient whose treatment included radiotherapy and nephrectomy. The chain's CDR3 is CAIGAGRQPQHF. CDR3 nucleotides: TGTGCCATCGGGGCAGGGAGGCAGCCCCAGCATTTT.